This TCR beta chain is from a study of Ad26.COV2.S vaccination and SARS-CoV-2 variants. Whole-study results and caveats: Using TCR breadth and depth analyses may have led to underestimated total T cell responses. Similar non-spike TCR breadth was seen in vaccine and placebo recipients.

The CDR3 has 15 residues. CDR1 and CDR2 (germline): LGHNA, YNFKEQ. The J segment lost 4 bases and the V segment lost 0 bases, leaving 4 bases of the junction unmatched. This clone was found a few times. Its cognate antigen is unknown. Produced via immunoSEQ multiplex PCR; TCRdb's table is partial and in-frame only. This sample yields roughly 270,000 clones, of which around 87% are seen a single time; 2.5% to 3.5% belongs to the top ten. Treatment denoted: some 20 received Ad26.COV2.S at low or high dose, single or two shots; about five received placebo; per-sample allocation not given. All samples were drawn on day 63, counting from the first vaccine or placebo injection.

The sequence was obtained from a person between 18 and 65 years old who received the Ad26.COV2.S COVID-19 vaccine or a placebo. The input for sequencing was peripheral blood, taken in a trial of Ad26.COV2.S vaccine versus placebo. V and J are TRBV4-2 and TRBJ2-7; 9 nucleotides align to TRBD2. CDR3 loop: CASSQEREGPYEQYF. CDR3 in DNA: TGTGCCAGCAGCCAAGAGCGGGAGGGCCCTTACGAGCAGTACTTC.